This TCR beta chain emerged from a study of blood T cell repertoires in COVID-19. Method: immunoSEQ multiplex PCR; TCRdb's copy keeps in-frame clones and lacks some. This table holds about 380,000 clones, more than 80% found once. In germline, CDR1 is LGHNA, CDR2 YNFKEQ. CDR3 length equals 15 residues. V shed 0 bases and J shed 4 bases, with 10 bases lying between them. The clonotype was recovered from a middle-aged man with acute or convalescent COVID-19. The sample comprised peripheral blood. The chain uses TRBV4-2 and TRBJ1-3; a possible D gene is TRBD1 (5 bases). The CDR3 here is CASSQEQTAGNTIYF. As DNA, the CDR3 is TGTGCCAGCAGCCAAGAACAGACAGCGGGAAACACCATATATTTT.